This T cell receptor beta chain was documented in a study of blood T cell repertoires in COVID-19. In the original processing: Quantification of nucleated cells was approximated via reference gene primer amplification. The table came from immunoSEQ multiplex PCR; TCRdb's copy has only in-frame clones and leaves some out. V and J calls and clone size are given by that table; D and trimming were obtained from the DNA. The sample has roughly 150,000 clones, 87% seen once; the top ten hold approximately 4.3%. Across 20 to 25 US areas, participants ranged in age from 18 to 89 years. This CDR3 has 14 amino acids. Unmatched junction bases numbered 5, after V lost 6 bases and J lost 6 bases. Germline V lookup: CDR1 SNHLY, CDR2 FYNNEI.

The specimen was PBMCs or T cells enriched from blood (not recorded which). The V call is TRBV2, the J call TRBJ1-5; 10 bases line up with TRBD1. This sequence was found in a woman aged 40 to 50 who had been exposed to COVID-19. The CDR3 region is CASRSGTGVQPQHF. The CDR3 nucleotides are TGTGCCAGCAGGTCCGGGACAGGGGTTCAGCCCCAGCATTTT.